The 17 T cell receptor beta chains below were found in one sample sequenced in a study of control samples from healthy donors and cancer patients. The table came from immunoSEQ multiplex PCR; TCRdb's copy has only in-frame clones and leaves some out. The sample contains about 190,000 clones, roughly nine tenths of which appear only once. What was sequenced was blood. The receptors stem from a man under 40 in good health.

This chain links TRBV6-6 with TRBJ2-7; D not resolved. The germline V gene encodes CDR1 MNHNY and CDR2 SVGAGI (reference sequence). The CDR3 is 14 residues long. Trimming took 7 bases from V and 3 from J, leaving 16 bases between them. CDR3 coding DNA: TGTGCCAGCACCCACCTGAGAAAAGGCTACGAGCAGTACTTC. Translating gives CASTHLRKGYEQYF.

The J gene is TRBJ1-2, the V gene TRBV3-1 (or the pseudogene TRBV3-2); the D gene is possibly TRBD1 (5 bases). The germline V gene encodes CDR1 LGHDT and CDR2 YNNKEL (reference sequence). This CDR3 spans 15 amino acids. V lost 0 bases and J lost 6, with 14 bases in between. In DNA form, the CDR3 reads TGTGCCAGCAGCCAAGAGGATGGGGGAAGAGATGGCTACACCTTC. This sequence encodes CASSQEDGGRDGYTF.

The chain employs TRBV9 and TRBJ1-4, with 7 bases identical to TRBD1. The CDR3 extends over 16 amino acids. V gave up 1 base and J gave up 5 bases; unmatched junction bases: 8. Germline CDR1 SGDLS, CDR2 YYNGEE. CDR3 DNA: TGTGCCAGCAGCGTACGAGGGGGCGAGGCCAATGAAAAACTGTTTTTT. Protein product: CASSVRGGEANEKLFF.

The CDR3 sequence is CAWSVRVWGLHEQYF. CDR3 nucleotides: TGTGCCTGGAGTGTACGAGTCTGGGGGTTGCACGAGCAGTACTTC. The genes are TRBV30 and TRBJ2-7; the D gene could be TRBD1 or TRBD2 (5 bases each). The CDR3 is 15 residues long. The germline gives CDR1 GTSNPN, CDR2 SVGIG (reference sequence). V lost 0 bases and J 5 bases, leaving 17 bases between the germline ends.

This chain connects TRBV27 to TRBJ1-1; 10 positions agree with TRBD1. Germline assignment: CDR1 MNHEY and CDR2 SMNVEV (reference sequence). The CDR3 is made up of 18 amino acids. J gave up 5 bases and V 0 bases, and 12 bases lay outside the gene matches. The CDR3 sequence: CASSLSPARQGALTEAFF. In nucleotides, the CDR3 is TGTGCCAGCAGTTTATCCCCCGCACGACAGGGGGCTTTGACTGAAGCTTTCTTT.

This clone was seen only a few times. The chain couples TRBV27 to TRBJ2-1; D gene unclear. Germline V gene lookup returns CDR1 MNHEY and CDR2 SMNVEV (reference sequence). Trimming removed 4 bases at V and 0 bases at J, with 22 bases between. The CDR3 covers 19 residues. CDR3 in DNA: TGTGCCAGCAGTTCCATAAAAAGCTGGGGAAAAAGCTCCTACAATGAGCAGTTCTTC. Translating gives CASSSIKSWGKSSYNEQFF.

The genes are TRBV6-1 and TRBJ1-5; no clear D. This CDR3 is 13 amino acids long. V gave up 0 bases and J gave up 8 bases, with 8 bases separating them. CDR1 and CDR2 (germline): MNHNS, SASEGT. The CDR3 is CASSEANAEPQHF. The CDR3 coding sequence is TGTGCCAGCAGTGAAGCAAACGCCGAGCCCCAGCATTTT.

The chain carries TRBV28 and TRBJ1-2; 7 bases line up with TRBD1. The trim removed 7 bases at V and 4 bases at J, leaving 12 bases unmatched. The CDR3 runs to 15 residues. CDR1 and CDR2 (germline): MDHEN, SYDVKM. The CDR3 nucleotides are TGTGCCAGCAACTCGAGGGACAGCGCCGGCTATGGCTACACCTTC. Translating gives CASNSRDSAGYGYTF.

J is TRBJ2-5 and V is TRBV9; D is unresolved. V lost 3 bases, J lost 8 bases, and 14 bases lay in between. This CDR3 comprises 13 residues. Germline CDR1 is SGDLS and CDR2 is YYNGEE. The CDR3 is CASSGDWRETQYF. CDR3 bases: TGTGCCAGCAGCGGTGACTGGAGAGAAACCCAGTACTTC.

The CDR3 spells CASSEGSEKLFF. The CDR3 DNA is TGTGCCAGCAGCGAGGGATCTGAAAAACTGTTTTTT. This rearrangement joins TRBV7-9 to TRBJ1-4, with D uncertain. V was trimmed by 5 bases and J by 7 bases, leaving 8 bases between them. The CDR3 length is 12 residues. Germline loops: CDR1 SEHNR, CDR2 FQNEAQ (reference sequence).

This clone was picked up a small number of times. This sequence joins TRBV30 and TRBJ2-3; the D gene is possibly TRBD1 (5 bases). The CDR3 covers 13 residues. The germline V and J ends were trimmed by 4 bases and 1 base, with 9 bases remaining between them. Per the germline V gene, CDR1 is GTSNPN and CDR2 is SVGIG (reference sequence). CDR3: CAWTGRGTDTQYF. The CDR3 DNA follows: TGTGCCTGGACAGGGCGAGGCACAGATACGCAGTATTTT.

In its sample, this clone was seen once. The chain is built from TRBV9 and TRBJ2-6, with D perhaps TRBD2 (5 bases). V dropped 1 base and J dropped 0 bases, with 17 bases sitting between them. The CDR3 totals 19 residues. CDR1 and CDR2 from the germline V gene are SGDLS and YYNGEE. The CDR3 is CASSVIRGKTTSGANVLTF. CDR3 nucleotide sequence: TGTGCCAGCAGCGTAATCCGGGGAAAAACTACCTCTGGGGCCAACGTCCTGACTTTC.

The chain combines TRBV28 with TRBJ1-5, with D maybe TRBD1 (6 bases). Germline assignment: CDR1 MDHEN and CDR2 SYDVKM. The CDR3 loop spans 13 amino acids. V lost 6 bases and J lost 6, with 12 bases in between. DNA of the CDR3: TGTGCCAGCAGAACAGGGACGCGTCAGCCCCAGCATTTT. Protein product: CASRTGTRQPQHF.

The rearrangement links TRBV14 to TRBJ1-3, with a tentative D call TRBD1 (5 bases). CDR3 size: 14 residues. Trimming took 4 bases from V and 2 from J, leaving 9 bases between them. CDR1 is SGHDN and CDR2 is FVKESK in the germline V gene. CDR3 DNA: TGTGCCAGCAGCCGTACAGGCCCTGGAAACACCATATATTTT. The encoded protein is CASSRTGPGNTIYF.

This chain links TRBV27 with TRBJ1-2, with D maybe TRBD1 (6 bases). Germline V CDR1 and CDR2: MNHEY, SMNVEV (reference sequence). The ends were cut back, 5 bases at V and 1 base at J, with 14 bases in the middle. This CDR3 has 15 residues. CDR3 in amino acids: CASSQTGAHNYGYTF. Written as DNA, the CDR3 is TGTGCCAGCAGTCAGACAGGAGCCCATAACTATGGCTACACCTTC.

The count of this clone is one. Other DNA sequences in the sample encode the same CDR3. The chain has TRBV6-5 and TRBJ1-5; possibly TRBD1 for D (5 bases). Germline CDR1 is MNHEY and CDR2 is SVGAGI. The CDR3 runs to 14 residues. The V end was cut by 2 bases, the J end by 2 bases, with 7 bases between. The CDR3 DNA follows: TGTGCCAGCAGTTACAGGGGTGGCAATCAGCCCCAGCATTTT. Its protein is CASSYRGGNQPQHF.

The genes are TRBV7-8 and TRBJ2-2, with a possible D match to TRBD1 (6 bases). With 0 bases removed from V and 0 bases from J, the gap between germline ends came to 20 bases. The germline CDR1 and CDR2 sequences are SGHVS and FQNEAQ. CDR3 length equals 20 residues. The CDR3 reads CASSLAVKGTTRANTGELFF. The CDR3, as DNA: TGTGCCAGCAGCTTAGCGGTGAAGGGGACAACCAGGGCGAACACCGGGGAGCTGTTTTTT.